This TCR beta chain came from a study of monozygotic twins with inflammatory bowel disease. Regarding the study as a whole: The study supported no single strong signal or clonotype linked to IBD. People with IBD had fewer clonotypes in common with others than healthy twins did, especially with disease activity.

For each CDR3 protein, TCRdb gives one entry from its re-call of the 5' RACE reads, without DNA. The sample holds nearly 450,000 distinct CDR3 sequences. With regard to this clonotype: Antigen specificity is unknown.

The sequencing sample was made of blood. This sequence was found in a human donor with ulcerative colitis or Crohn's disease, or a healthy co-twin of an affected twin (not recorded which).

The CDR3: CASSRLAPQETQYF. The genes are TRBV12-3 or TRBV12-4 and TRBJ2-5; TCRdb's D call of TRBD2 is untestable without DNA. The CDR3 covers 14 residues.